This record covers a single T cell receptor beta chain. Its matching antigen is unknown. TCRdb fed the RT-PCR reads into MiXCR, producing one record per CDR3 protein. The table records about 800,000 distinct CDR3 sequences, approximately 22% of them present only once. Trimming removed 0 bases at V and 0 bases at J, with 10 bases between. The CDR3 is 16 residues long. Germline V CDR1 and CDR2: MNHEY, SVGAGI. The data derive from a study of response to subunit inactivated influenza vaccine. Points from the study as a whole: Authors suggested that a seasonal influenza vaccination recruits few new T cells each time.

The rearrangement uses TRBV6-5 and TRBJ2-3, with D perhaps TRBD2 (5 bases). Sequencing used PBMCs from blood, obtained approximately 5 days after vaccination. The sequence was obtained from a man aged 50 or older who received an inactivated influenza vaccine. CDR3 bases: TGTGCCAGCAGTTACTCAGTTAGCGTTAGCACAGATACGCAGTATTTT. Translating gives CASSYSVSVSTDTQYF.